Listed below are T cell receptor beta chains from one sample, sequenced in a study of T cells after yellow fever vaccination. In TCRdb, the 5' RACE reads were re-called with MiXCR into one record per CDR3 protein. The repertoire holds approximately 9,300 distinct CDR3 sequences, 4% to 6% seen once, with less than 2% in the top ten. Source: PBMCs, either bulk or a sorted T-cell subset (CD4+, CD8+, memory, or dextramer-sorted; not recorded which), taken roughly 14 days after the first yellow fever vaccination. These receptors came from a man younger than 30 who received the YFV17D yellow fever vaccine. Each CDR3 is given with its conserved first and last residue. D genes are given only for firm matches. Each size is once, few or many counts, or a class when the clone is expanded.

medium-sized,TRBJ1-1,NA,15,TRBV5-1,TGCGCCAGCAGCTTGCAGGGCGTCGGGGATACTGAAGCTTTCTTT,CASSLQGVGDTEAFF
medium-sized,TRBJ2-7,NA,16,TRBV18,TGTGCCAGCTCACCAGGTGTCGGAAGGGGGGGAGACGAGCAGTACTTC,CASSPGVGRGGDEQYF
many,TRBJ1-2,NA,15,TRBV7-8,TGTGCCAGCAGCTTACGGCGAGGGGGGAATCATGGCTACACCTTC,CASSLRRGGNHGYTF
many,TRBJ1-6,NA,17,TRBV5-1,TGCGCCAGCAGCTTGGCCGCCGAAGGCCGAGGGCGGTCACCCCTCCACTTT,CASSLAAEGRGRSPLHF
many,TRBJ2-5,TRBD2,14,TRBV12-3/TRBV12-4,TGTGCCAGCAGCCTGACTAGCGGGGTGAGGACCCAGTACTTC,CASSLTSGVRTQYF
medium-sized,TRBJ2-3,NA,14,TRBV19,TGTGCCAGTAGTATAGATCTATCAGGGGTTACGCAGTATTTT,CASSIDLSGVTQYF
many,TRBJ1-2,TRBD1,13,TRBV30,TGTGCCTGGAGTGTATCAGGGGGGTTTGGCTACACCTTC,CAWSVSGGFGYTF
once,TRBJ2-1,TRBD2,14,TRBV20-1,TGCAGTGCCCCCACAGCGGGGGCGAAGAATGAGCACTTCTTC,CSAPTAGAKNEHFF
many,TRBJ2-3,TRBD1,13,TRBV24-1,TGTGCCACCACCGACAGGGGGTCGGATACGCAGTATTTT,CATTDRGSDTQYF
many,TRBJ2-3,NA,13,TRBV7-2,TGTGCCAGCAGCCCCCAACCCGCAGATACGCAGTATTTT,CASSPQPADTQYF
many,TRBJ2-3,NA,15,TRBV5-1,TGCGCCAGCAGCCCGATGGGACGGGTCACAGATACGCAGTATTTT,CASSPMGRVTDTQYF
once,TRBJ2-3,TRBD2,17,TRBV4-3,TGCGCCAGCAGCCAAGAGGGACTAGCGGGGGGGAGCGATACGAAGTATTTT,CASSQEGLAGGSDTKYF
medium-sized,TRBJ2-1,NA,14,TRBV7-9,TGTGCCGGAAGCAGGGGAGCTACCTACAATGAGCAGTTCTTC,CAGSRGATYNEQFF
many,TRBJ2-3,TRBD1,13,TRBV7-2,TGTGCCAGCAGCGACAGGGGCTCGGATACGCAGTATTTT,CASSDRGSDTQYF
many,TRBJ1-3,NA,15,TRBV12-3/TRBV12-4,TGTGCCAGCGCCCCGGGACTGAGCTCTGGAAACACCATATATTTT,CASAPGLSSGNTIYF
many,TRBJ2-3,TRBD2,17,TRBV4-2,TGTGCCAGCAGCCAGGAACTAGCGGGGGACCGCACAGATACGCAGTATTTT,CASSQELAGDRTDTQYF
medium-sized,TRBJ1-6,NA,15,TRBV7-2,TGTGCCAGCAGCTTATTTGGGGGCAACAGTTCACCCCTCCACTTT,CASSLFGGNSSPLHF
many,TRBJ1-5,NA,15,TRBV4-1,TGCGCCAGCAGCCAAGGACCAGGGGAGGCTCAGCCCCAGCATTTT,CASSQGPGEAQPQHF
medium-sized,TRBJ1-1,NA,14,TRBV28,TGTGCCAGCAGTTTGACCCACTCGAACACTGAAGCTTTCTTT,CASSLTHSNTEAFF
medium-sized,TRBJ1-2,TRBD1,13,TRBV6-6,TGTGCCAGCAGGGATACAGGGGAGCGCGGCTACACCTTC,CASRDTGERGYTF
many,TRBJ2-1,NA,15,TRBV5-1,TGCGCCAGCAGCTTGGAGGGAAGCTCCTACAATGAGCAGTTCTTC,CASSLEGSSYNEQFF